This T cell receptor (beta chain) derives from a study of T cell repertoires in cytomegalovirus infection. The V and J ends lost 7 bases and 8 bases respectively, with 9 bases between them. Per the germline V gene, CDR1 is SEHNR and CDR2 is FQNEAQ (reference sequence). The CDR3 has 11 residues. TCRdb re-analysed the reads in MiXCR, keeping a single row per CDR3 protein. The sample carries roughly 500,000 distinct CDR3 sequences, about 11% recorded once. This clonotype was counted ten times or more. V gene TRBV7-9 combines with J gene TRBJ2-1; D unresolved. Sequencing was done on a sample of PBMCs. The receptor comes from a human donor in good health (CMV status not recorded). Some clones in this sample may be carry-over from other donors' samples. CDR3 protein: CASTSRDEQFF. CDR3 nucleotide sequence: TGTGCCAGCACCTCTAGGGATGAGCAGTTCTTC.